This T cell receptor beta chain was observed in a study of T cell responses to AZD1222 COVID-19 vaccine. Assay used: immunoSEQ multiplex PCR; TCRdb lists only in-frame clones, some missing. The sample has about 130,000 clones, approximately 86% seen once. CDR3 size: 13 residues. Per germline, CDR1 GTSNPN and CDR2 SVGIG (reference sequence). V gave up 2 bases and J gave up 4 bases, with 9 bases separating them. This chain joins TRBV30 and TRBJ1-5; D gene ambiguous. The source of this sequence is an adult who received the AZD1222 COVID-19 vaccine. The material was peripheral blood, obtained 28 days after the second AZD1222 dose. The DNA for the CDR3 is TGTGCCTGGAGTAGGGCGGGAAATCAGCCCCAGCATTTT. Residues: CAWSRAGNQPQHF. Supplemented by reference TRBV30 and TRBJ1-5, the full variable domain reads SQTIHQWPATLVQPVGSPLSLECTVEGTSNPNLYWYRQAAGRGLQLLFYSVGIGQISSEVPQNLSASRPQDRQFILSSKKLLLSDSGFYLCAWSRAGNQPQHFGDGTRLSIL.